This T cell receptor beta chain was captured by sequencing in a study of blood T cell repertoires in COVID-19. Generated by immunoSEQ multiplex PCR, the TCRdb table keeps only in-frame clones and is missing some. This sample has over 110,000 clones, with 80% to 90% found just once. Unmatched junction bases numbered 7, after V lost 3 bases and J lost 4 bases. CDR3 length equals 17 residues. Germline V gene lookup returns CDR1 SQVTM and CDR2 ANQGSEA. The specimen sequenced was peripheral blood. V is TRBV29-1 and J is TRBJ2-1; 15 bases match TRBD2. This sequence was found in a woman aged 50 to 60 with acute or convalescent COVID-19. In DNA, the CDR3 is TGCAGCGTTGATCTCGGGACTAGCGGGAGGACTTACAATGAGCAGTTCTTC. Translating gives CSVDLGTSGRTYNEQFF.